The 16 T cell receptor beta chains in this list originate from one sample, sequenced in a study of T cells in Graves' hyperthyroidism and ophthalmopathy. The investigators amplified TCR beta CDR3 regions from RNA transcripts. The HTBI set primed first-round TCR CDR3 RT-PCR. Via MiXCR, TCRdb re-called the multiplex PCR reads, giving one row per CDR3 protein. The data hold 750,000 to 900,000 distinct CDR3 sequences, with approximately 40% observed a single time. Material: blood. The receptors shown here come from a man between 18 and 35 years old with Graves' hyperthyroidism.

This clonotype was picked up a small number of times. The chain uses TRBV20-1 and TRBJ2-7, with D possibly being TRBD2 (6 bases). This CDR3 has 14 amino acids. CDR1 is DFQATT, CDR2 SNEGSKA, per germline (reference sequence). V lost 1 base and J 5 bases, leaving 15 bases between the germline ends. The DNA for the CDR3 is TGCAGTGCTAGAGCGGCGGCGGGAAGAGACGAGCAGTACTTC. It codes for CSARAAAGRDEQYF.

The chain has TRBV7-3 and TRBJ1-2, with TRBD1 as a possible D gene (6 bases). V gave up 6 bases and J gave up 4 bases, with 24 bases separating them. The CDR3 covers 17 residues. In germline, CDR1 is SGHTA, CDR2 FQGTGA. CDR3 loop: CASSLQSGAIGSYGYTF. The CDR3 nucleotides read TGTGCCAGCAGTTTACAGTCAGGGGCTATTGGATCCTATGGCTACACCTTC. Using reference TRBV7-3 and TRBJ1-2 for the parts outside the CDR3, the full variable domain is GAGVSQTPSNKVTEKGKYVELRCDPISGHTALYWYRQSLGQGPEFLIYFQGTGAADDSGLPNDRFFAVRPEGSVSTLKIQRTERGDSAVYLCASSLQSGAIGSYGYTFGSGTRLTVV.

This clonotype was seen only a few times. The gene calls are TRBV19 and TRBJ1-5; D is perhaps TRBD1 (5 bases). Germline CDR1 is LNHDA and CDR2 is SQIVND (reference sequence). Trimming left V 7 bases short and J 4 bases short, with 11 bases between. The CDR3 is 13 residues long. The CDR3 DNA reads TGTGCCAGTATGCTTGGGGGGAATCAGCCCCAGCATTTT. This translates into CASMLGGNQPQHF.

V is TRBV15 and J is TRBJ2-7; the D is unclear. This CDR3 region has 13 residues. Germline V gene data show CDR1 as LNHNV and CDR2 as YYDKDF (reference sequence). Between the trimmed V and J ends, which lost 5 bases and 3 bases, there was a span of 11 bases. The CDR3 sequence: CATSQDQGYEQYF. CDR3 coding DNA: TGTGCCACCAGCCAAGATCAAGGCTACGAGCAGTACTTC.

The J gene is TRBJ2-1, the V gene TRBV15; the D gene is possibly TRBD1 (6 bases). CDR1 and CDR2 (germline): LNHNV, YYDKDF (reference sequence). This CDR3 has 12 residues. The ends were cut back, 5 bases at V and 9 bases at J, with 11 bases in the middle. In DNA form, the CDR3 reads TGTGCCACCAGCGAAAGGGGGATTGAGCAGTTCTTC. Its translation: CATSERGIEQFF.

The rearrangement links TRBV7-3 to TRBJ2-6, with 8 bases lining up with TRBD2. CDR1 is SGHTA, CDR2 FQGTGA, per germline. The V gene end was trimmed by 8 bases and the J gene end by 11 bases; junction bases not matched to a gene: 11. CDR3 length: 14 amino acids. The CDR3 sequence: CASAPGGSSYVLTF. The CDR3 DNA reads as TGTGCCAGCGCCCCGGGGGGGAGCTCCTACGTCCTGACTTTC.

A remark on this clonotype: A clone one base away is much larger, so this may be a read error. DNA of the CDR3: TGTGCCAGTGGTATATCTTTCGACGGGTCCTATGGCTACACCTTC. It encodes CASGISFDGSYGYTF. J is TRBJ1-2 and V is TRBV19; D call uncertain. CDR1 and CDR2 (germline): LNHDA, SQIVND (reference sequence). This CDR3 has 15 amino acids.

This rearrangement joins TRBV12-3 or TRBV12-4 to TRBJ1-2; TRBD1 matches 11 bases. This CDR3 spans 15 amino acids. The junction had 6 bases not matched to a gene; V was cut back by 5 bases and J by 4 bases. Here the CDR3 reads CASSTGTGGGYGYTF. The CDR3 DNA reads TGTGCCAGCAGTACCGGGACAGGGGGGGGCTATGGCTACACCTTC.

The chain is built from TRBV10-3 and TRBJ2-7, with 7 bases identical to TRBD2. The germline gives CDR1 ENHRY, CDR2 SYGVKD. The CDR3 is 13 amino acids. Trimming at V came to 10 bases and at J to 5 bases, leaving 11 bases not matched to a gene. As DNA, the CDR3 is TGTGCCACAGGGACGGTCGCGGGAGACGAGCAGTACTTC. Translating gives CATGTVAGDEQYF.

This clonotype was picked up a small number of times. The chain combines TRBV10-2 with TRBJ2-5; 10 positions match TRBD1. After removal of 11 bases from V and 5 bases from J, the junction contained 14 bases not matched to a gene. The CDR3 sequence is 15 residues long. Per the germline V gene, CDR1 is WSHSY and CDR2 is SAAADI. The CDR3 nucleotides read TGCGCCGGCGCTCCGACAGGGGGCATTCAGGAGACCCAGTACTTC. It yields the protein CAGAPTGGIQETQYF.

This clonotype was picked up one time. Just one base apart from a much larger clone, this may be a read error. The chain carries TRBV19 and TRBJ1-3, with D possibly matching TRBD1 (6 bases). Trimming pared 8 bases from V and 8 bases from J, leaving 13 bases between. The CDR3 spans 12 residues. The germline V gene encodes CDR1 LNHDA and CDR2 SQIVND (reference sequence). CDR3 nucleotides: TGTGCCAGTGGACAGTTCGGAGACACCATATATTTT. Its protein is CASGQFGDTIYF. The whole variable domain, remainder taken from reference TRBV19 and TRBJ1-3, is DGGITQSPKYLFRKEGQNVTLSCEQNLNHDAMYWYRQDPGQGLRLIYYSQIVNDFQKGDIAEGYSVSREKKESFPLTVTSAQKNPTAFYLCASGQFGDTIYFGEGSWLTVV.

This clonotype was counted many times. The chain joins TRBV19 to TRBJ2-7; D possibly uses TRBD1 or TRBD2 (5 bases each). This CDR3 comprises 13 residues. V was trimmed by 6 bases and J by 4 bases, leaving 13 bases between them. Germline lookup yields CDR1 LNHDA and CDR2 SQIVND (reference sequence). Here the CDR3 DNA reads TGTGCCAGTAGGGGGGACCAGAAATACGAGCAGTACTTC. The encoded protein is CASRGDQKYEQYF. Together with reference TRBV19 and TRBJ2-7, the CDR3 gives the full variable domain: DGGITQSPKYLFRKEGQNVTLSCEQNLNHDAMYWYRQDPGQGLRLIYYSQIVNDFQKGDIAEGYSVSREKKESFPLTVTSAQKNPTAFYLCASRGDQKYEQYFGPGTRLTVT.

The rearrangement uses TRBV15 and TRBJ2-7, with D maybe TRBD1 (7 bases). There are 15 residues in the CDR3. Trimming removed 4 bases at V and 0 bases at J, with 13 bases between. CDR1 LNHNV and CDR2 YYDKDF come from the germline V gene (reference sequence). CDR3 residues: CATSMEGAISYEQYF. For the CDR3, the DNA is TGTGCCACCAGCATGGAGGGGGCGATCTCCTACGAGCAGTACTTC.

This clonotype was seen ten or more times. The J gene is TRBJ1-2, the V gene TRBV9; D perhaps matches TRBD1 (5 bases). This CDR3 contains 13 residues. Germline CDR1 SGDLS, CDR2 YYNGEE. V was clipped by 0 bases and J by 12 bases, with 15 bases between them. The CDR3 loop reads CASSVGSGKGDTF. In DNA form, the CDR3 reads TGTGCCAGCAGCGTAGGTTCAGGGAAAGGCGACACCTTC.

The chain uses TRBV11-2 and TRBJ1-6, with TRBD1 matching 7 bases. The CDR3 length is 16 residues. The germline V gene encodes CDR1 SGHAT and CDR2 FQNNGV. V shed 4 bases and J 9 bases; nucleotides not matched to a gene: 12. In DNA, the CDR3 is TGTGCCAGCAGCTGGATCCCCGGGACAGCGGGTTCACCCCTCCACTTT. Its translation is CASSWIPGTAGSPLHF.

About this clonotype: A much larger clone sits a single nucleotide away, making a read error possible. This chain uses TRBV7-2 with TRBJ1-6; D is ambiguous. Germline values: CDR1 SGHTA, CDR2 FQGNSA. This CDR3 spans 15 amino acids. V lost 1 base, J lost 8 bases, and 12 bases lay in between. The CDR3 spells CASSLGPRSHSPLHF. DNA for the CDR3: TGTGCCAGCAGCTTAGGGCCCCGAAGCCATTCACCCCTCCACTTT. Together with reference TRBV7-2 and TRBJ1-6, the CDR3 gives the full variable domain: GAGVSQSPSNKVTEKGKDVELRCDPISGHTALYWYRQSLGQGLEFLIYFQGNSAPDKSGLPSDRFSAERTGGSVSTLTIQRTQQEDSAVYLCASSLGPRSHSPLHFGNGTRLTVT.